This T cell receptor (beta chain) is drawn from a study of cytomegalovirus exposure and HLA in healthy donors. In the PCR, 60 Vbeta and 13 Jbeta primers were used. TCRdb's table, derived via immunoSEQ multiplex PCR, lists solely in-frame clones and lacks some. The sample has around 110,000 clones; roughly 80% are singletons. CDR1 and CDR2 (germline): MDHEN, SYDVKM. The CDR3 spans 15 residues. Trimming cost V 6 bases and J 3 bases, with 15 bases left between them. The sample holds one count of this clone. This sequence was found in a young man in good health and CMV-seropositive. The rearrangement uses TRBV28 and TRBJ1-5, with D maybe TRBD1 (5 bases). The sequenced sample consisted of PBMCs. The CDR3 region has the DNA TGTGCCAGCAGCCCAAGCGACAGTTACAATCAGCCCCAGCATTTT. This codes for CASSPSDSYNQPQHF.